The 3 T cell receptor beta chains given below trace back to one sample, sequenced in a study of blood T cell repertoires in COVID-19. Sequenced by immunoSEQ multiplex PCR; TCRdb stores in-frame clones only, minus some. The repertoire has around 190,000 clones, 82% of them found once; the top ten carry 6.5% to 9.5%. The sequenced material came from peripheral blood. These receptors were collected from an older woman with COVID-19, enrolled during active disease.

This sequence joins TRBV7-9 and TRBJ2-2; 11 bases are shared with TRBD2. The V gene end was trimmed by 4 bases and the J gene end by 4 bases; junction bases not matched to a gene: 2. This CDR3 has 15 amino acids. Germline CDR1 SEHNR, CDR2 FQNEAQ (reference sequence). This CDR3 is CASSSLAGGTGELFF. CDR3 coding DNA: TGTGCCAGCAGCTCTCTAGCGGGGGGCACCGGGGAGCTGTTTTTT.

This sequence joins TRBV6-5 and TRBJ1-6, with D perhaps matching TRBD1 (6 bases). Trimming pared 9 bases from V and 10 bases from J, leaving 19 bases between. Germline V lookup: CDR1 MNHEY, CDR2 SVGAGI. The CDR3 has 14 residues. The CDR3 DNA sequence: TGTGCCAGTCTTAAGGGGGTTTCTGAATCACCCCTCCACTTT. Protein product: CASLKGVSESPLHF.

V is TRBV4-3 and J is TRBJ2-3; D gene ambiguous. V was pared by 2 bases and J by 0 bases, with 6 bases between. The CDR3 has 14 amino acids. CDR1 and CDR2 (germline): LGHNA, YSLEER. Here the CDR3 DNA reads TGCGCCAGCAGCCAACAAGCAAGCACAGATACGCAGTATTTT. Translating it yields CASSQQASTDTQYF.